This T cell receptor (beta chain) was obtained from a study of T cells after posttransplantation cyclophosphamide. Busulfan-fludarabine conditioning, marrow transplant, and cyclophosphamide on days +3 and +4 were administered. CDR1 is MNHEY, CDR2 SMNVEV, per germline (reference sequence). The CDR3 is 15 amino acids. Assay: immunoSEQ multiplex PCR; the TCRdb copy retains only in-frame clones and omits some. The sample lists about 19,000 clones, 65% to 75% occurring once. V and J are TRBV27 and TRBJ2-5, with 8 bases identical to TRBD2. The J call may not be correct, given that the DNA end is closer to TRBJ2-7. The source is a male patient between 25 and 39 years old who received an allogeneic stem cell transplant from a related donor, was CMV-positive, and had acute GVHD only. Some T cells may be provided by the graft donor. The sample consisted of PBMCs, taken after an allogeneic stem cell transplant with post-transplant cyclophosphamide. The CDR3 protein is CASKLGAGALYEQYF. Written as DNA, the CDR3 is TGTGCCAGCAAGCTGGGAGCGGGGGCCTTATACGAGCAGTACTTC.